The clone carrying this TCR beta chain appeared a few times. Using a J-beta primer mix together with a sample-barcoded 5' primer, a second PCR was run for roughly 6 to 11 cycles. TCRdb re-called the 5' RACE reads with MiXCR, one entry per CDR3 protein. The sample consists of 710,000 or so distinct CDR3 sequences, 22% of them appearing once. Trimming pared 5 bases from V and 0 bases from J, leaving 11 bases between. This CDR3 has 15 amino acids. These data belong to a study of blood T cells in healthy people across ages. Sequenced input: blood. This chain joins TRBV12-3 or TRBV12-4 and TRBJ2-1; the D gene is possibly TRBD2 (6 bases). The origin of this receptor is a man aged 70 or older in good health. CDR3 bases: TGTGCCAGCAGTCAGGAGGGTGGCTCCTACAATGAGCAGTTCTTC. Its translation: CASSQEGGSYNEQFF.